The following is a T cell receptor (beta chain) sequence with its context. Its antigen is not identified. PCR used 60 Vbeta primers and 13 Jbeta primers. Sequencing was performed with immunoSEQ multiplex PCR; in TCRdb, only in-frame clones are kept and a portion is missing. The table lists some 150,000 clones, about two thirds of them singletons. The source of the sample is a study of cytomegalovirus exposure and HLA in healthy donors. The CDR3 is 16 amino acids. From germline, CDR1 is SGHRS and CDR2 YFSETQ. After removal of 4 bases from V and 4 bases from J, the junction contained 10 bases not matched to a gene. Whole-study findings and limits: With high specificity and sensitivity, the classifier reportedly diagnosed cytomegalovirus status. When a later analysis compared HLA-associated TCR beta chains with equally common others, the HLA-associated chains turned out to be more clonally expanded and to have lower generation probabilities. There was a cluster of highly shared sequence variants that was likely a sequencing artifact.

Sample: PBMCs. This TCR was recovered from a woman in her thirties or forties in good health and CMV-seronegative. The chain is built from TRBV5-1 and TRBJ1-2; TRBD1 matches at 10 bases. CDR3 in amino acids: CASSAGTGVNGYGYTF. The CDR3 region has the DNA TGCGCCAGCAGCGCCGGGACAGGGGTTAATGGCTATGGCTACACCTTC.